This T cell receptor beta chain was profiled in a study of blood T cell repertoires in COVID-19. The CDR3 length is 16 residues. The germline V gene encodes CDR1 MNHEY and CDR2 SMNVEV (reference sequence). Trimming took 4 bases from V and 0 from J; bases not matched to a gene: 5. TCRdb's copy holds only in-frame clones and misses some; the assay was immunoSEQ multiplex PCR. The sample carries tens of thousands of clones, roughly three quarters recorded once. One Seattle source followed patients from active infection through their disease course. The receptor's source is a man in his 70s with COVID-19, enrolled during active disease. The sequencing sample was made of peripheral blood. The chain has TRBV27 and TRBJ2-3, with 9 bases matching TRBD2. The CDR3 region is CASSSLAGHSTDTQYF. CDR3 DNA sequence: TGTGCCAGCAGTTCCCTAGCGGGGCACAGCACAGATACGCAGTATTTT.